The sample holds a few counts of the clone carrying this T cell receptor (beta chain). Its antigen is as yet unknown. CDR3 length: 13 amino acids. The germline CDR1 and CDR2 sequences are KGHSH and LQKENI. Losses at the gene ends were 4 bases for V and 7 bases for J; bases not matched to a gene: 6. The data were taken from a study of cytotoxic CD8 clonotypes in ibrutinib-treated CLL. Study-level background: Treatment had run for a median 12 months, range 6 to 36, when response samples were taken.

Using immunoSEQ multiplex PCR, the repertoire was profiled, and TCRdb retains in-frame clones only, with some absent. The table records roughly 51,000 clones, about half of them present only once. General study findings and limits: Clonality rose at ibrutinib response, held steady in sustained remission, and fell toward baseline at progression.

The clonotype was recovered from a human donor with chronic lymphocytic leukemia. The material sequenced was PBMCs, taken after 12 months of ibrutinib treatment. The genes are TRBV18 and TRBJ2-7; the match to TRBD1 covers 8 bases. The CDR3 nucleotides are TGTGCCAGCTCACTGGACAGGGCAAGGGAGCAGTACTTC. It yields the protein CASSLDRAREQYF.